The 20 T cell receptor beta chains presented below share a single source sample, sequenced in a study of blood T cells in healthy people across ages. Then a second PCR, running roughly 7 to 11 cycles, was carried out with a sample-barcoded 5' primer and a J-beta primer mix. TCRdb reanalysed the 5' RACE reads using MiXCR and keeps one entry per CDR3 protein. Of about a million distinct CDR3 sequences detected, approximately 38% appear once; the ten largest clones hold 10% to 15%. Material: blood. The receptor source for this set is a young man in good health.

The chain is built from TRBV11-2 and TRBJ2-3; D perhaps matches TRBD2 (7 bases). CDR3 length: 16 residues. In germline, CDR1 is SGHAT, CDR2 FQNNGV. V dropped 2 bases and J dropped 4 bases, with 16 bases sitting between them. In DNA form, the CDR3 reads TGTGCCAGCAGCTTACGGGTGGGGGGGCTGGCAGATACGCAGTATTTT. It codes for CASSLRVGGLADTQYF.

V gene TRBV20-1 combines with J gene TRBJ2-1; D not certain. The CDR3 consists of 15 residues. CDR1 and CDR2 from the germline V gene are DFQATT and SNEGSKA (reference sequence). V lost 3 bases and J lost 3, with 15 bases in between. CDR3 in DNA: TGCAGTGCTAGTCCAAAGGACGGAAGCTACAATGAGCAGTTCTTC. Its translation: CSASPKDGSYNEQFF.

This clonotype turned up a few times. CDR3 DNA sequence: TGTGCCAGCAGTTACTACCCGGGACTAGCCCCCACAGATACGCAGTATTTT. Encoded protein: CASSYYPGLAPTDTQYF. The chain has TRBV6-2 or TRBV6-3 and TRBJ2-3; 9 bases map to TRBD2. Germline values: CDR1 MNHEY, CDR2 SVGEGT. The junction had 7 bases not matched to a gene; V was cut back by 1 base and J by 2 bases. This CDR3 comprises 17 residues.

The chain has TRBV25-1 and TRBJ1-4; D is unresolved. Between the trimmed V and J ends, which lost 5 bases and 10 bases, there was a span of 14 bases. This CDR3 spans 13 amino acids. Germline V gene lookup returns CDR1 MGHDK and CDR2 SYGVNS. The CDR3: CASSREPLRKLFF. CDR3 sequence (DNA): TGTGCCAGCAGTCGGGAGCCACTGAGAAAACTGTTTTTT. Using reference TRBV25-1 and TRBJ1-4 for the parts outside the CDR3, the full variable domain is EADIYQTPRYLVIGTGKKITLECSQTMGHDKMYWYQQDPGMELHLIHYSYGVNSTEKGDLSSESTVSRIRTEHFPLTLESARPSHTSQYLCASSREPLRKLFFGSGTQLSVL.

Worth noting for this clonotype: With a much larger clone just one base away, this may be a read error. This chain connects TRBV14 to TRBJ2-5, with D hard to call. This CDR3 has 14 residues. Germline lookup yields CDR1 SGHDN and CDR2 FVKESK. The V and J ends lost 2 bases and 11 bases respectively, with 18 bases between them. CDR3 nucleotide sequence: TGTGCCAGCAGCCAAACATATCTGGACGATGAGCAGTACTTC. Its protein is CASSQTYLDDEQYF. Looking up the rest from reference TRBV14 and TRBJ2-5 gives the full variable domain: EAGVTQFPSHSVIEKGQTVTLRCDPISGHDNLYWYRRVMGKEIKFLLHFVKESKQDESGMPNNRFLAERTGGTYSTLKVQPAELEDSGVYFCASSQTYLDDEQYFGPGTRLLVL.

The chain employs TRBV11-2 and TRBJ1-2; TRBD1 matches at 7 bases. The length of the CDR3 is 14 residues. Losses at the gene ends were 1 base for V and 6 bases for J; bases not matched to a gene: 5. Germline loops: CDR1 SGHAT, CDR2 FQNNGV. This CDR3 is CASSLGTGQDGYTF. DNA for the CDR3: TGTGCCAGCAGCTTAGGGACTGGACAGGATGGCTACACCTTC.

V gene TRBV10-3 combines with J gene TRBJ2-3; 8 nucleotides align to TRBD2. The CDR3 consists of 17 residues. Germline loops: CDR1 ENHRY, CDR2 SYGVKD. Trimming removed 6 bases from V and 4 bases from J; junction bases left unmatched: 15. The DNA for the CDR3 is TGTGCCATCAGCCGTTCGGCGGGGGGATCTACGGCAGATACGCAGTATTTT. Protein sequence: CAISRSAGGSTADTQYF.

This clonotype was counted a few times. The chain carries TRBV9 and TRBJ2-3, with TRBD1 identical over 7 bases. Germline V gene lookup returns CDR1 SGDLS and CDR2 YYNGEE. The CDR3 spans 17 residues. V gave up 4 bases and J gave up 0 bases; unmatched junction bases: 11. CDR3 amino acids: CASSKRTGNPSTDTQYF. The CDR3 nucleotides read TGTGCCAGCAGCAAAAGGACAGGCAACCCTAGCACAGATACGCAGTATTTT.

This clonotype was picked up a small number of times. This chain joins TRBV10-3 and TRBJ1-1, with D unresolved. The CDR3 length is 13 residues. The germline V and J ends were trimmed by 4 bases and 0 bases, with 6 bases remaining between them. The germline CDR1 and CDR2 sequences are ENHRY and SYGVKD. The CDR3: CAISGFLNTEAFF. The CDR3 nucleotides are TGTGCCATCAGTGGGTTTTTGAACACTGAAGCTTTCTTT.

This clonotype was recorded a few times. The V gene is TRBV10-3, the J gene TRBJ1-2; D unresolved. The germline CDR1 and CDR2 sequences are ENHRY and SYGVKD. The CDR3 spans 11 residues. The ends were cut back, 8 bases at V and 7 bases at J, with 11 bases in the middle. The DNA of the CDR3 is TGTGCCATCTCTGGAGTCGCTGGCTACACCTTC. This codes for CAISGVAGYTF.

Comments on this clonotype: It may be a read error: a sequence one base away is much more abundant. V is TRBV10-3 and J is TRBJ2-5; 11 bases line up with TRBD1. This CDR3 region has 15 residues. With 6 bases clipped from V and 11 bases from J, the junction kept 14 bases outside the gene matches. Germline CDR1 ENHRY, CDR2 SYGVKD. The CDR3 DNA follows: TGTGCCATCAGGGAAGGGACAGGGGGTCTGGATGAGCAGTACTTC. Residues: CAIREGTGGLDEQYF.

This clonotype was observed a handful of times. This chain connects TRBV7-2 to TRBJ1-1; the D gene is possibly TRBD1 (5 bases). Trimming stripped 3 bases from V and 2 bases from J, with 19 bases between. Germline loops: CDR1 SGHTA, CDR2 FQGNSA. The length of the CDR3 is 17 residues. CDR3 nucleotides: TGTGCCAGCAGCTTTTTTGAATCGGGACGGGGAAACACTGAAGCTTTCTTT. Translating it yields CASSFFESGRGNTEAFF.

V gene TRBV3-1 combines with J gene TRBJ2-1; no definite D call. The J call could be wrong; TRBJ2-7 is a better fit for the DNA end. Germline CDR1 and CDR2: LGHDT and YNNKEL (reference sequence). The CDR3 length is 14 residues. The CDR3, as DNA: TGTGCCAGCACCCCCGGCGAATCCTACAATGAGCAGTACTTC. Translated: CASTPGESYNEQYF.

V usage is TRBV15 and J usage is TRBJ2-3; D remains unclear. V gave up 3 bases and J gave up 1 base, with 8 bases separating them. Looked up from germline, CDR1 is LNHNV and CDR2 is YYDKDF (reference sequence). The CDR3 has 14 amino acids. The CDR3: CATSSGWGTDTQYF. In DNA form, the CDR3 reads TGTGCCACCAGCAGCGGATGGGGCACAGATACGCAGTATTTT.

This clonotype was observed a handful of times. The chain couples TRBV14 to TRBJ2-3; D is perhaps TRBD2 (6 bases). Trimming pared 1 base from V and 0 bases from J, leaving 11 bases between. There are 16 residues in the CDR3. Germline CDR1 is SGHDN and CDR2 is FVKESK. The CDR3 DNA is TGTGCCAGCAGCCAAGTCCCGGGGAGGAGCACAGATACGCAGTATTTT. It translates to CASSQVPGRSTDTQYF.

The DNA of the CDR3 is TGTGCCAGCAGTCGCCACGGTGGAGCTAGCACAGATACGCAGTATTTT. Translating it yields CASSRHGGASTDTQYF. This chain joins TRBV28 and TRBJ2-3; D remains ambiguous. The CDR3 length is 16 residues. V dropped 5 bases and J dropped 0 bases, with 15 bases sitting between them. Germline lookup yields CDR1 MDHEN and CDR2 SYDVKM.

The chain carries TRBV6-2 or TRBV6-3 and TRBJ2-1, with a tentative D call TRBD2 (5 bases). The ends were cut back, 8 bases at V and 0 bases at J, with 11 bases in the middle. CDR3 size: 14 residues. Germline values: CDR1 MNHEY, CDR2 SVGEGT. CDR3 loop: CASFASRSYNEQFF. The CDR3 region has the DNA TGTGCCAGCTTCGCTAGCCGCTCCTACAATGAGCAGTTCTTC.

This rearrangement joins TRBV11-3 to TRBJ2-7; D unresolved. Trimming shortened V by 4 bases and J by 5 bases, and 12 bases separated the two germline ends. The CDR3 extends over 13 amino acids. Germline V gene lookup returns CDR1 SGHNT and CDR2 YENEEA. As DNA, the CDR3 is TGTGCCAGCAGCTCCAGTTATGGGGACGAGCAGTACTTC. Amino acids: CASSSSYGDEQYF.

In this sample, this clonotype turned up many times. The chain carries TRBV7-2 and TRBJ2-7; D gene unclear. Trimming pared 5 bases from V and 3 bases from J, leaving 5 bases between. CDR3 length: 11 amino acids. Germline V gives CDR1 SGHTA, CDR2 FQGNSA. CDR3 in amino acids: CASSNLYEQYF. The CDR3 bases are TGTGCCAGCAGCAACCTCTACGAGCAGTACTTC. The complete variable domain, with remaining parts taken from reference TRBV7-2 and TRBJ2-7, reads GAGVSQSPSNKVTEKGKDVELRCDPISGHTALYWYRQSLGQGLEFLIYFQGNSAPDKSGLPSDRFSAERTGGSVSTLTIQRTQQEDSAVYLCASSNLYEQYFGPGTRLTVT.

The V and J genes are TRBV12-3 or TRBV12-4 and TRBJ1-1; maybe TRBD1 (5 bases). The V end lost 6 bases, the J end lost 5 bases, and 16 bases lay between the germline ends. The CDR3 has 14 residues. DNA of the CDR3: TGTGCCAGCAGAACCGGGACCAAGGGGACTGAAGCTTTCTTT. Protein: CASRTGTKGTEAFF.